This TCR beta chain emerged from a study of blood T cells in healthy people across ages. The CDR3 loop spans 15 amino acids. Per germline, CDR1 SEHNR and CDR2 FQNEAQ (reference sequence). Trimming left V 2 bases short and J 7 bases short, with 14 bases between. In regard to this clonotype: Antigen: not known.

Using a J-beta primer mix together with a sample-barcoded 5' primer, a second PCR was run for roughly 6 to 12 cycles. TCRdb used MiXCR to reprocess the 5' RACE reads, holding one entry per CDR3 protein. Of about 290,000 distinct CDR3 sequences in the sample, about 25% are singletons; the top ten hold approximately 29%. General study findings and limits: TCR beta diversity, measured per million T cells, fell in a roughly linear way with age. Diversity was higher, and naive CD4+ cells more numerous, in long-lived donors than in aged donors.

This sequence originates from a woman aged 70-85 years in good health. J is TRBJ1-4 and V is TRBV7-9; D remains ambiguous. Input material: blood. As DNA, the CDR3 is TGTGCCAGCAGCTTAAGTGGAGGAGATAGTGAAAAACTGTTTTTT. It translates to CASSLSGGDSEKLFF.